One sample yielded the 19 T cell receptor beta chains listed below, sequenced in a study of technical replicates of blood from a handful of donors. TCRdb keeps only in-frame clones here, not all; method: immunoSEQ multiplex PCR. Here the sample spans just under 45,000 clones, about 96% being singletons. Sample: T cells isolated from PBMCs. The receptors shown here come from a human donor in good health.

CDR3 region: CASSLAGIMLGETQYF. The CDR3 nucleotides read TGTGCCAGCAGCTTAGCAGGGATTATGTTGGGAGAGACCCAGTACTTC. V and J are TRBV5-4 and TRBJ2-5; D might be TRBD1 (5 bases). V lost 2 bases and J 4 bases, leaving 18 bases between the germline ends. The germline V gene encodes CDR1 SGHNT and CDR2 YYREEE (reference sequence). The CDR3 sequence is 16 residues long.

The J gene is TRBJ1-5, the V gene TRBV29-1; no reliable D call. The germline V gene encodes CDR1 SQVTM and CDR2 ANQGSEA. The CDR3 length is 12 residues. The V gene lost 6 bases and the J gene lost 4 bases, with 10 bases spanning the gap. CDR3 DNA: TGCAGCGTGAGACATGGGAATCAGCCCCAGCATTTT. This translates into CSVRHGNQPQHF.

CDR3 coding DNA: TGTGCCAGCAGCAACCGGCCGGGACAGGGATTTGAGCAGTTCTTC. Translating it yields CASSNRPGQGFEQFF. V gene TRBV7-2 combines with J gene TRBJ2-1; TRBD1 aligns across 9 bases. Germline V CDR1 and CDR2: SGHTA, FQGNSA. The V segment lost 5 bases and the J segment 9 bases; nucleotides outside the gene matches: 11. The CDR3 runs 15 residues.

CDR3 region: CASFRGSPLNNEQFF. In nucleotides, the CDR3 is TGCGCCTCGTTCAGGGGGAGCCCACTGAACAATGAGCAGTTCTTC. The chain recombines TRBV5-1 with TRBJ2-1, with 7 bases identical to TRBD1. From germline, CDR1 is SGHRS and CDR2 YFSETQ. After removal of 10 bases from V and 5 bases from J, the junction contained 15 bases not matched to a gene. The CDR3 has 15 amino acids.

The rearrangement links TRBV19 to TRBJ2-1; D is possibly TRBD1 (5 bases). Trimming cost V 7 bases and J 2 bases, with 12 bases left between them. The CDR3 sequence is 14 residues long. Per germline, CDR1 LNHDA and CDR2 SQIVND (reference sequence). CDR3 amino acids: CASTPQGTYNEQFF. For the CDR3, the DNA is TGTGCCAGTACCCCCCAGGGAACCTACAATGAGCAGTTCTTC.

The chain joins TRBV7-9 to TRBJ2-7; 8 bases match TRBD2. V trimming: 4 bases; J trimming: 0 bases; junction bases outside the gene matches: 5. CDR1 is SEHNR and CDR2 is FQNEAQ in the germline V gene (reference sequence). This CDR3 has 15 residues. The DNA for the CDR3 is TGTGCCAGCAGCTCCTTAGCGGGAAGCTCCTACGAGCAGTACTTC. Translated: CASSSLAGSSYEQYF.

The gene calls are TRBV30 and TRBJ1-5; D is possibly TRBD1 (5 bases). The V end lost 3 bases, the J end lost 0 bases, and 30 bases lay between the germline ends. The germline gives CDR1 GTSNPN, CDR2 SVGIG (reference sequence). CDR3 length: 21 amino acids. The CDR3 is CAWRRGSLGHLKGYSNQPQHF. The CDR3 DNA follows: TGTGCCTGGAGAAGGGGATCCTTAGGACATCTAAAAGGGTATAGCAATCAGCCCCAGCATTTT.

V is TRBV9 and J is TRBJ1-2; TRBD1 is a possible D gene (5 bases). The CDR3 is 14 amino acids. V was pared by 0 bases and J by 4 bases, with 10 bases between. Germline lookup yields CDR1 SGDLS and CDR2 YYNGEE. The CDR3 nucleotides read TGTGCCAGCAGCGTAGATTCAGGGTTCTATGGCTACACCTTC. Its protein is CASSVDSGFYGYTF.

This chain links TRBV5-1 with TRBJ1-2; D remains unclear. Trimming left V 7 bases short and J 0 bases short, with 7 bases between. The V gene's germline CDR1 is SGHRS and CDR2 YFSETQ. This CDR3 has 12 amino acids. The chain's CDR3 is CASAAPNYGYTF. As DNA, the CDR3 is TGCGCCAGCGCGGCGCCTAACTATGGCTACACCTTC.

This CDR3 reads CASTGPGVPTGELFF. CDR3 sequence (DNA): TGTGCCAGCACCGGCCCGGGGGTCCCCACCGGGGAGCTGTTTTTT. This rearrangement joins TRBV6-1 to TRBJ2-2; TRBD2 is a possible D gene (6 bases). Germline V lookup: CDR1 MNHNS, CDR2 SASEGT. Trimming took off 7 bases at V and 4 bases at J, with 16 bases between the two ends. CDR3 length equals 15 residues.

The rearrangement links TRBV9 to TRBJ2-7; TRBD2 matches 12 bases. Germline V gives CDR1 SGDLS, CDR2 YYNGEE. V gave up 4 bases and J gave up 0 bases; unmatched junction bases: 2. The CDR3 spans 15 residues. Written as DNA, the CDR3 is TGTGCCAGCAGCCTGACTAGCGGGAGCTCCTACGAGCAGTACTTC. Its translation: CASSLTSGSSYEQYF.

This chain connects TRBV7-6 to TRBJ2-1; TRBD2 agrees at 10 bases. Germline V lookup: CDR1 SGHVS, CDR2 FNYEAQ. V shed 10 bases and J 7 bases; nucleotides not matched to a gene: 7. This CDR3 region has 13 residues. The CDR3 DNA sequence: TGTGCCACTTCAGCGGGAGGGATGAATGAGCAGTTCTTC. Amino acids: CATSAGGMNEQFF.

This chain connects TRBV11-2 to TRBJ1-6, with D unclear. The V gene lost 0 bases and the J gene lost 10 bases, with 4 bases spanning the gap. Germline lookup yields CDR1 SGHAT and CDR2 FQNNGV. The CDR3 spans 12 residues. The CDR3 sequence: CASSLDLSPLHF. CDR3 bases: TGTGCCAGCAGCTTAGATCTGTCACCCCTCCACTTT.

The chain employs TRBV10-1 and TRBJ2-3; 9 bases are a match to TRBD1. V lost 8 bases, J lost 6 bases, and 9 bases stayed unmatched. The CDR3 runs to 14 residues. Germline V gives CDR1 WNHNN, CDR2 SYGVQD (reference sequence). CDR3 coding DNA: TGCGCCAGCTTATCGGGACAGGGAGAGGATACGCAGTATTTT. This gives the protein CASLSGQGEDTQYF.

This rearrangement joins TRBV27 to TRBJ2-2, with no clear D. The CDR3 contains 13 residues. Deletions cut 7 bases from V and 5 bases from J, with 11 bases between. Germline assignment: CDR1 MNHEY and CDR2 SMNVEV (reference sequence). CDR3 nucleotide sequence: TGTGCCAGCAAAACGATACAGACCGGGGAGCTGTTTTTT. Its translation: CASKTIQTGELFF.

The rearrangement joins TRBV13 to TRBJ2-3; no firm D call. CDR3 length equals 15 residues. Trimming removed 3 bases from V and 2 bases from J, with 12 bases in between. Germline CDR1 is PRHDT and CDR2 is FYEKMQ (reference sequence). The CDR3 DNA is TGTGCCAGCAGCTTCGGTACGGGTCCCACAGATACGCAGTATTTT. It is translated as CASSFGTGPTDTQYF.

V usage is TRBV2 and J usage is TRBJ2-7; TRBD2 aligns across 10 bases. The CDR3 loop spans 15 amino acids. The V gene's germline CDR1 is SNHLY and CDR2 FYNNEI. V lost 4 bases, J lost 0 bases, and 3 bases stayed unmatched. The CDR3 sequence is CASSGTSGSSYEQYF. DNA of the CDR3: TGTGCCAGCAGTGGGACTAGCGGTAGCTCCTACGAGCAGTACTTC.

A note on this clone: One end of the junction is discordant with germline, which a read error may explain. This chain links TRBV7-7 with TRBJ2-2, with 8 positions matching TRBD1. The CDR3 runs 15 residues. The V gene's germline CDR1 is SSHAT and CDR2 FNYEAQ (reference sequence). The CDR3 nucleotides are TGTGCTAGCAGCCGGGACAGGTTTAACACCGGGGAGCTGTTTTTT. Its protein product is CASSRDRFNTGELFF.

V gene TRBV15 combines with J gene TRBJ1-4; D is perhaps TRBD1 (6 bases). CDR1 and CDR2 from the germline V gene are LNHNV and YYDKDF (reference sequence). V lost 6 bases and J 7 bases, leaving 21 bases between the germline ends. The CDR3 has 16 amino acids. This CDR3 reads CATRDSTGFYLEKLFF. Here the CDR3 DNA reads TGTGCCACCAGAGATAGTACAGGGTTCTACCTTGAAAAACTGTTTTTT.